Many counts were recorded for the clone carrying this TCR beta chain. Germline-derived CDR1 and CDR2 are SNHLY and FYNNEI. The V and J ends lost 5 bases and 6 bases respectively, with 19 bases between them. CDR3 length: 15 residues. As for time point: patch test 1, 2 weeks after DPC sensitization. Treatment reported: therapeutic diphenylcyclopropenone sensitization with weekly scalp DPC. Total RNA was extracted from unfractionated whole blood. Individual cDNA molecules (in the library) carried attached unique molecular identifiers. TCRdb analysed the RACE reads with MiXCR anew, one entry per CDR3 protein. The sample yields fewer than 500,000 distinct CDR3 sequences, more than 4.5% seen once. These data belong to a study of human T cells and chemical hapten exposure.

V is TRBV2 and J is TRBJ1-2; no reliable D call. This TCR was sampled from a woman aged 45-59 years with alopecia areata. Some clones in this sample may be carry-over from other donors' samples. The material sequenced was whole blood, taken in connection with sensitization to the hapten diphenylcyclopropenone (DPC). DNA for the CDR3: TGTGCCAGCAGTACTGGTTCTTTTACCGGGGATGGCTACACCTTC. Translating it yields CASSTGSFTGDGYTF.